This TCR beta chain was retrieved from a study of identical twins. Study-level points and caveats: Without tracking the same donors, conclusions rested on cross-sectional statistical analysis. Potential partial confounding of zero-insertion analyses by invariant MAIT and iNKT cells was noted.

On this clonotype: The antigen remains undetermined.

The donor group consisted entirely of healthy Caucasians. TCRdb re-derived calls from the 5' RACE reads in MiXCR, one entry per CDR3 protein. In the table there are 1.5 million to 2 million distinct CDR3 sequences, about 31% of which are singletons. The CDR3 sequence is 15 residues long. Deletions cut 4 bases from V and 4 bases from J, with 15 bases between. What was sequenced was cord blood. This chain joins TRBV12-3 or TRBV12-4 and TRBJ2-3, with D possibly being TRBD2 (6 bases). The origin of this receptor is a newborn girl in good health. CDR3 sequence: CASSSPPGRSDTQYF. CDR3 sequence (DNA): TGTGCCAGCAGTTCCCCCCCCGGGAGATCAGATACGCAGTATTTT.